The T cell receptor (beta chain) described here comes from a study of blood T cell repertoires in COVID-19. Study background: Samples came from the United States, Italy and Spain, spanning acute and convalescent COVID-19. The cDNA or gDNA used as material had been derived from T cells, B-cell-depleted T cells, or PBMCs.

The CDR3 runs 18 residues. The V gene end was trimmed by 4 bases and the J gene end by 4 bases; junction bases not matched to a gene: 9. In germline, CDR1 is SGHTA, CDR2 FQGNSA. Authors' analysis steps: Estimates of nucleated cell counts were drawn from the amplification of reference gene primers. Profiling relied on immunoSEQ multiplex PCR, and the TCRdb table lists in-frame clones only, not all of them. V, J and clone size are those of that table, while D and trimming were read from the DNA. The sample holds more than 85,000 clones; 70% to 90% are singletons and the top ten take more than 4.5%. This receptor was identified in a human donor in a cohort sampled during active COVID-19. Sequencing input: peripheral blood. This chain joins TRBV7-2 and TRBJ2-6; 11 bases are shared with TRBD1. CDR3 coding DNA: TGTGCCAGCAGCTCGCCGGACAGGGGGCAAAGAGGGGCCAACGTCCTGACTTTC. Translated, it gives CASSSPDRGQRGANVLTF.